This TCR beta chain was sequenced in a study of cytomegalovirus exposure and HLA in healthy donors. Concerning this clone itself: Its antigen is not identified.

PCR involved 60 Vbeta and 13 Jbeta primers. Here immunoSEQ multiplex PCR was the method, and the copy in TCRdb shows in-frame clones only, minus some. The table records some 93,000 clones, roughly 67% of them present only once. V was clipped by 5 bases and J by 5 bases; unmatched bases: 7. From germline, CDR1 is SEHNR and CDR2 FQNEAQ (reference sequence). The CDR3 loop spans 16 amino acids. Findings and limits, study-wide: A classifier reportedly called cytomegalovirus status with high sensitivity and specificity.

V and J are TRBV7-9 and TRBJ2-3, with 13 bases aligning to TRBD2. Material for sequencing was PBMCs. The sequence was collected from a boy aged 5-17 years in good health and CMV-seropositive. The CDR3 is CASSALAGGTVDTQYF. The CDR3 nucleotides are TGTGCCAGCAGCGCACTAGCGGGGGGGACCGTAGATACGCAGTATTTT.